The 21 T cell receptor beta chains reported below all come from one sample, sequenced in a study of blood T cell repertoires in COVID-19. Repertoires were generated with immunoSEQ multiplex PCR, while TCRdb's copy carries only in-frame clones and drops some. The data contain under 350,000 clones, 70% to 90% of them singletons. The sample was PBMCs or T cells enriched from blood (not recorded which). The source is a man aged 25-40 years who had recovered from COVID-19.

The rearrangement uses TRBV7-9 and TRBJ2-3, with TRBD2 matching over 15 bases. J gave up 2 bases and V 4 bases, and 4 bases lay outside the gene matches. The CDR3 is 17 residues long. CDR1 and CDR2 from the germline V gene are SEHNR and FQNEAQ (reference sequence). The CDR3 loop is CASSSGLAGGPTDTQYF. CDR3 nucleotide sequence: TGTGCCAGCAGCTCCGGACTAGCGGGAGGGCCCACAGATACGCAGTATTTT.

V is TRBV6-5 and J is TRBJ2-3; D is ambiguous. This CDR3 has 14 residues. V lost 8 bases and J 2 bases, leaving 14 bases between the germline ends. Germline V gene lookup returns CDR1 MNHEY and CDR2 SVGAGI. CDR3 amino acids: CASRLSLDTDTQYF. As DNA, the CDR3 is TGTGCCAGCCGCCTCTCCTTAGACACAGATACGCAGTATTTT.

The sample holds a few counts of this clone. This sequence joins TRBV10-3 and TRBJ1-1, with D possibly TRBD1 on 5 matching bases. Trimming took off 4 bases at V and 0 bases at J, with 12 bases between the two ends. The germline V gene encodes CDR1 ENHRY and CDR2 SYGVKD. The CDR3 is made up of 15 amino acids. CDR3 sequence: CAISGGEGMNTEAFF. In DNA, the CDR3 is TGTGCCATCAGTGGGGGGGAGGGGATGAACACTGAAGCTTTCTTT.

The rearrangement joins TRBV15 to TRBJ2-5; TRBD1 might be the D (6 bases). The germline V gene has CDR1 LNHNV and CDR2 YYDKDF (reference sequence). This CDR3 has 15 amino acids. V lost 3 bases, J lost 1 base, and 12 bases lay in between. The CDR3 coding sequence is TGTGCCACCAGCAGTGATACAGGGAGCCAAGAGACCCAGTACTTC. This translates into CATSSDTGSQETQYF.

This rearrangement joins TRBV28 to TRBJ1-4; D ambiguous. This CDR3 contains 14 residues. V lost 6 bases and J 4 bases, leaving 12 bases between the germline ends. Per the germline V gene, CDR1 is MDHEN and CDR2 is SYDVKM. This CDR3 reads CASSPLRHNEKLFF. In DNA form, the CDR3 reads TGTGCCAGCAGCCCCCTCAGACATAATGAAAAACTGTTTTTT. The entire variable domain, with the rest obtained from reference TRBV28 and TRBJ1-4, is as follows: DVKVTQSSRYLVKRTGEKVFLECVQDMDHENMFWYRQDPGLGLRLIYFSYDVKMKEKGDIPEGYSVSREKKERFSLILESASTNQTSMYLCASSPLRHNEKLFFGSGTQLSVL.

Notes on this clone: At one end the junction does not follow the germline gene, possibly because of a read error. The gene calls are TRBV2 and TRBJ2-5; 10 bases are shared with TRBD2. Looked up from germline, CDR1 is SNHLY and CDR2 is FYNNEI. The CDR3 runs 14 residues. The CDR3 bases are TGTGCCAGCAGGGAAGCGGGAGGGGAAGAGACCCAGTACTTC. This translates into CASREAGGEETQYF.

This clone was seen once. V gene TRBV11-2 combines with J gene TRBJ2-3; 7 nucleotides match TRBD1. Losses at the gene ends were 5 bases for V and 2 bases for J; bases not matched to a gene: 10. Germline V gives CDR1 SGHAT, CDR2 FQNNGV. The CDR3 runs 16 residues. The CDR3 DNA sequence: TGTGCCAGCAGCCGAATAGGGGGCCCCCCCACAGATACGCAGTATTTT. Translation gives CASSRIGGPPTDTQYF. The whole variable domain, filled in from reference TRBV11-2 and TRBJ2-3, reads EAGVAQSPRYKIIEKRQSVAFWCNPISGHATLYWYQQILGQGPKLLIQFQNNGVVDDSQLPKDRFSAERLKGVDSTLKIQPAKLEDSAVYLCASSRIGGPPTDTQYFGPGTRLTVL.

The chain carries TRBV4-1 and TRBJ2-5; TRBD2 might be the D (7 bases). Germline V gene sequence: CDR1 MGHRA, CDR2 YSYEKL. CDR3 size: 15 residues. Trimming removed 0 bases from V and 5 bases from J, with 13 bases in between. CDR3 loop: CASSQDGGALETQYF. CDR3 nucleotide sequence: TGCGCCAGCAGCCAAGATGGGGGGGCTTTGGAGACCCAGTACTTC.

The chain uses TRBV25-1 and TRBJ2-3; 11 positions match TRBD2. The CDR3 is 14 amino acids. Per the germline V gene, CDR1 is MGHDK and CDR2 is SYGVNS. With 5 bases clipped from V and 6 bases from J, the junction kept 4 bases outside the gene matches. The CDR3 DNA reads as TGTGCCAGCAGTTTTAGCGGGGGGGGCGATACGCAGTATTTT. It is translated as CASSFSGGGDTQYF.

The V gene is TRBV11-2, the J gene TRBJ2-1, with D possibly matching TRBD2 (6 bases). V lost 7 bases and J 3 bases, leaving 16 bases between the germline ends. CDR3 length equals 15 residues. Germline-derived CDR1 and CDR2 are SGHAT and FQNNGV. The CDR3 region has the DNA TGTGCCAGCACCATGTCGCTAGCGAACTACAATGAGCAGTTCTTC. Encoded protein: CASTMSLANYNEQFF.

Only a few counts were recorded for this clone. This chain connects TRBV5-1 to TRBJ2-1, with 9 positions matching TRBD2. Losses at the gene ends were 4 bases for V and 9 bases for J; bases not matched to a gene: 14. The germline gives CDR1 SGHRS, CDR2 YFSETQ. The CDR3 consists of 16 residues. The chain's CDR3 is CASSPTLLAGKGEQFF. Written as DNA, the CDR3 is TGCGCCAGCAGCCCGACCCTCCTAGCGGGGAAGGGTGAGCAGTTCTTC.

The chain links TRBV14 to TRBJ2-7; 8 bases match TRBD1. Looked up from germline, CDR1 is SGHDN and CDR2 is FVKESK. The CDR3 extends over 15 amino acids. After removal of 4 bases from V and 2 bases from J, the junction contained 7 bases not matched to a gene. CDR3 loop: CASSRGSGQAYEQYF. The CDR3 DNA sequence: TGTGCCAGCAGCCGGGGTTCGGGACAGGCCTACGAGCAGTACTTC.

The V and J genes are TRBV6-1 and TRBJ1-1; TRBD1 matches at 9 bases. V lost 1 base to trimming and J lost 0 bases; unmatched junction nucleotides: 3. Germline assignment: CDR1 MNHNS and CDR2 SASEGT. CDR3 length: 16 residues. Written as DNA, the CDR3 is TGTGCCAGCAGTGAAGGGGACAGGGTACTGAACACTGAAGCTTTCTTT. Residues: CASSEGDRVLNTEAFF.

The chain recombines TRBV11-2 with TRBJ2-1; D unclear. The germline V and J ends were trimmed by 1 base and 0 bases, with 7 bases remaining between them. The CDR3 runs 15 residues. Germline V gene lookup returns CDR1 SGHAT and CDR2 FQNNGV. The DNA of the CDR3 is TGTGCCAGCAGCTTAGCGATTAGCTCCTACAATGAGCAGTTCTTC. Translated: CASSLAISSYNEQFF.

The chain carries TRBV27 and TRBJ1-6; 9 bases align to TRBD1. The CDR3 covers 15 residues. Germline lookup yields CDR1 MNHEY and CDR2 SMNVEV (reference sequence). V was pared by 5 bases and J by 9 bases, with 8 bases of the junction left unmatched. The DNA for the CDR3 is TGTGCCAGCAGTCAGACCGGGACAGGGAGTTCACCCCTCCACTTT. Encoded protein: CASSQTGTGSSPLHF.

The V gene is TRBV11-2, the J gene TRBJ2-1; TRBD2 matches at 13 bases. The CDR3 covers 15 residues. The V segment lost 6 bases and the J segment 7 bases; nucleotides outside the gene matches: 6. Germline V CDR1 and CDR2: SGHAT, FQNNGV. The CDR3 sequence is CASRKLAGGPNEQFF. The CDR3 coding sequence is TGTGCCAGCAGGAAACTAGCGGGGGGGCCGAATGAGCAGTTCTTC.

V gene TRBV6-1 combines with J gene TRBJ2-7, with 8 positions matching TRBD1. CDR1 and CDR2 from the germline V gene are MNHNS and SASEGT. This CDR3 region has 15 residues. The ends lost 0 bases at V and 1 base at J; junction bases unmatched: 2. DNA for the CDR3: TGTGCCAGCAGTGAAGCGTGGGACAGGTCCTACGAGCAGTACTTC. Amino acids: CASSEAWDRSYEQYF.

This clone appeared a few times. The chain links TRBV7-9 to TRBJ2-7, with D perhaps TRBD1 (5 bases). In germline, CDR1 is SEHNR, CDR2 FQNEAQ (reference sequence). There are 13 residues in the CDR3. Trimming left V 0 bases short and J 5 bases short, with 8 bases between. The CDR3: CASSLARADEQYF. The DNA of the CDR3 is TGTGCCAGCAGCTTAGCCAGGGCCGACGAGCAGTACTTC.

The rearrangement joins TRBV30 to TRBJ1-4; 10 bases match TRBD1. Germline V CDR1 and CDR2: GTSNPN, SVGIG (reference sequence). There are 12 residues in the CDR3. CDR3 nucleotides: TGTGGGTCCGGGACAGGGGTTGAAAAACTGTTTTTT. Amino acid sequence: CGSGTGVEKLFF.

In its sample, this clone was seen once. The rearrangement uses TRBV5-4 and TRBJ2-2; no reliable D call. The CDR3 spans 16 residues. From germline, CDR1 is SGHNT and CDR2 YYREEE (reference sequence). Trimming removed 3 bases at V and 3 bases at J, with 15 bases between. The CDR3 DNA reads as TGTGCCAGCAGCTCGGTAAGAAAGCTGGACACCGGGGAGCTGTTTTTT. This encodes CASSSVRKLDTGELFF.

This clone was counted only a few times. V is TRBV27 and J is TRBJ1-5; D possibly corresponds to TRBD1 (5 bases). Germline V gene lookup returns CDR1 MNHEY and CDR2 SMNVEV (reference sequence). With 0 bases removed from V and 0 bases from J, the gap between germline ends came to 15 bases. CDR3 size: 18 residues. The CDR3 sequence: CASSLSLPGLYSNQPQHF. CDR3 coding DNA: TGTGCCAGCAGTTTATCGCTCCCAGGGTTGTATAGCAATCAGCCCCAGCATTTT.